One and the same sample provided the 17 T cell receptor beta chains below, sequenced in a study of Tregs in tolerant kidney transplant recipients. The protocol was immunoSEQ multiplex PCR, while the TCRdb copy is restricted to in-frame clones and leaves out a portion. The table records about 120,000 clones, about 90% of them present only once. The specimen was CD4+ T cells from blood. These receptors were obtained from a human donor in good health.

The chain uses TRBV11-2 and TRBJ2-5; 7 nucleotides line up with TRBD2. This CDR3 spans 16 amino acids. With V trimmed by 0 bases and J by 2 bases, 6 bases remained unmatched. CDR1 is SGHAT and CDR2 is FQNNGV in the germline V gene. CDR3 nucleotide sequence: TGTGCCAGCAGCTTAGAGGGACTACCCAAGCAAGAGACCCAGTACTTC. Residues: CASSLEGLPKQETQYF.

V is TRBV19 and J is TRBJ1-4; 7 positions match TRBD1. V was pared by 3 bases and J by 0 bases, with 7 bases of the junction left unmatched. Germline V gives CDR1 LNHDA, CDR2 SQIVND (reference sequence). The CDR3 extends over 17 amino acids. As DNA, the CDR3 is TGTGCCAGTAGTATCAAAAACAGGGGAACAACTAATGAAAAACTGTTTTTT. Translation: CASSIKNRGTTNEKLFF.

The V and J genes are TRBV5-5 and TRBJ2-7, with 10 bases lining up with TRBD1. V shed 4 bases and J 4 bases; nucleotides not matched to a gene: 8. The V gene's germline CDR1 is SGHKS and CDR2 YYEKEE (reference sequence). There are 15 residues in the CDR3. CDR3 bases: TGTGCCAGCAGCCCGACAGGGGGCATAAAGTACGAGCAGTACTTC. Translated: CASSPTGGIKYEQYF.

The V gene is TRBV5-4, the J gene TRBJ2-7; 10 positions match TRBD2. This CDR3 has 14 amino acids. The trim removed 1 base at V and 7 bases at J, leaving 5 bases unmatched. Germline values: CDR1 SGHNT, CDR2 YYREEE (reference sequence). As DNA, the CDR3 is TGTGCCAGCAGCTTGCAACTAGCGGGGCGGGAGCAGTACTTC. This translates into CASSLQLAGREQYF.

V is TRBV4-1 and J is TRBJ1-2, with D possibly matching TRBD1 (6 bases). Per germline, CDR1 MGHRA and CDR2 YSYEKL. Trimming cost V 4 bases and J 1 base, with 16 bases left between them. The CDR3 consists of 16 residues. Here the CDR3 reads CASSLGTAGVNYGYTF. In DNA, the CDR3 is TGCGCCAGCAGCCTCGGTACGGCAGGGGTTAACTATGGCTACACCTTC.

The V gene is TRBV27, the J gene TRBJ1-5; 7 nucleotides align to TRBD1. With 5 bases clipped from V and 0 bases from J, the junction kept 10 bases outside the gene matches. CDR1 and CDR2 from the germline V gene are MNHEY and SMNVEV (reference sequence). The CDR3 spans 17 residues. The CDR3 DNA follows: TGTGCCAGCAGTCCTAATCGACAGGGCTATAGCAATCAGCCCCAGCATTTT. This translates into CASSPNRQGYSNQPQHF.

The chain combines TRBV4-2 with TRBJ2-1, with TRBD2 identical over 13 bases. The ends lost 4 bases at V and 8 bases at J; junction bases unmatched: 14. The germline CDR1 and CDR2 sequences are LGHNA and YNFKEQ. There are 18 residues in the CDR3. The CDR3, as DNA: TGTGCCAGCAGCCCGAACCGACTAGCGGGAGGTGGACATGATGAGCAGTTCTTC. This translates into CASSPNRLAGGGHDEQFF.

The chain employs TRBV28 and TRBJ2-1; 10 bases fit TRBD2. The CDR3 has 11 residues. The V gene's germline CDR1 is MDHEN and CDR2 SYDVKM. Trimming at V came to 8 bases and at J to 10 bases, leaving 2 bases not matched to a gene. CDR3 bases: TGTGCCAGCCCTAGCGGGGGAGAGCAGTTCTTC. Translating gives CASPSGGEQFF.

The chain carries TRBV11-3 and TRBJ2-1, with TRBD1 identical over 9 bases. J was trimmed by 10 bases and V by 4 bases; bases with no gene match: 11. CDR1 SGHNT and CDR2 YENEEA come from the germline V gene. This CDR3 is built from 15 residues. The CDR3 protein is CASSSGQGTWGEQFF. DNA of the CDR3: TGTGCCAGCAGCTCTGGACAGGGGACTTGGGGGGAGCAGTTCTTC. Filled out from reference TRBV11-3 and TRBJ2-1, the complete variable domain reads EAGVVQSPRYKIIEKKQPVAFWCNPISGHNTLYWYLQNLGQGPELLIRYENEEAVDDSQLPKDRFSAERLKGVDSTLKIQPAELGDSAVYLCASSSGQGTWGEQFFGPGTRLTVL.

V is TRBV10-3 and J is TRBJ2-3; 15 positions agree with TRBD2. The germline CDR1 and CDR2 sequences are ENHRY and SYGVKD. With 5 bases clipped from V and 8 bases from J, the junction kept 2 bases outside the gene matches. The CDR3 totals 14 residues. CDR3 coding DNA: TGTGCCATCAGTCCGGGACTAGCGGGAGGTACGCAGTATTTT. This encodes CAISPGLAGGTQYF.

The chain employs TRBV6-5 and TRBJ2-7, with 8 nucleotides matching TRBD1. The CDR3 is made up of 15 amino acids. Germline V gives CDR1 MNHEY, CDR2 SVGAGI. V lost 6 bases, J lost 4 bases, and 11 bases stayed unmatched. This chain's CDR3 is CASSHRRTGSYEQYF. In DNA form, the CDR3 reads TGTGCCAGCAGCCATAGGAGGACAGGGTCTTACGAGCAGTACTTC.

This chain uses TRBV15 with TRBJ1-1; a possible D gene is TRBD1 (5 bases). With 1 base removed from V and 3 bases from J, the gap between germline ends came to 15 bases. This CDR3 region has 16 residues. CDR1 is LNHNV, CDR2 YYDKDF, per germline (reference sequence). In nucleotides, the CDR3 is TGTGCCACCAGCAGAGGGGACCCAAATCGGGACACTGAAGCTTTCTTT. Its protein is CATSRGDPNRDTEAFF.

J is TRBJ1-1 and V is TRBV6-6, with a tentative D call TRBD1 (5 bases). V was trimmed by 2 bases and J by 0 bases, leaving 10 bases between them. The CDR3 covers 15 residues. Germline V gene data show CDR1 as MNHNY and CDR2 as SVGAGI (reference sequence). The CDR3: CASSYERGLNTEAFF. The CDR3 DNA is TGTGCCAGCAGTTACGAACGGGGACTGAACACTGAAGCTTTCTTT.

The chain joins TRBV10-3 to TRBJ2-3; either TRBD1 or TRBD2 may supply D (5 bases each). Germline loops: CDR1 ENHRY, CDR2 SYGVKD. Trimming took off 11 bases at V and 0 bases at J, with 18 bases between the two ends. CDR3 length: 15 residues. The CDR3 region has the DNA TGTGCCGTCCGAGGAACGGGGCTGAGCACAGATACGCAGTATTTT. Amino acid sequence: CAVRGTGLSTDTQYF.

The gene calls are TRBV2 and TRBJ2-1, with 11 bases fitting TRBD1. With V trimmed by 5 bases and J by 2 bases, 2 bases remained unmatched. CDR3 length: 15 residues. CDR1 and CDR2 from the germline V gene are SNHLY and FYNNEI. CDR3 region: CASSKGQGAYNEQFF. The CDR3 region has the DNA TGTGCCAGCAGTAAGGGACAGGGGGCCTACAATGAGCAGTTCTTC.

The rearrangement links TRBV30 to TRBJ1-5; perhaps TRBD1 as D (5 bases). The V end lost 2 bases, the J end lost 0 bases, and 8 bases lay between the germline ends. Per the germline V gene, CDR1 is GTSNPN and CDR2 is SVGIG (reference sequence). The CDR3 contains 14 residues. The CDR3 DNA sequence: TGTGCCTGGAGTAGGCAGGGTAGCAATCAGCCCCAGCATTTT. Residues: CAWSRQGSNQPQHF.

V gene TRBV2 combines with J gene TRBJ2-2; TRBD2 is a possible D gene (5 bases). The germline V and J ends were trimmed by 7 bases and 5 bases, with 14 bases remaining between them. The CDR3 is 14 amino acids. Germline CDR1 SNHLY, CDR2 FYNNEI. The chain's CDR3 is CASTGRMLTGELFF. CDR3 nucleotide sequence: TGTGCCAGCACGGGAAGAATGCTGACCGGGGAGCTGTTTTTT.